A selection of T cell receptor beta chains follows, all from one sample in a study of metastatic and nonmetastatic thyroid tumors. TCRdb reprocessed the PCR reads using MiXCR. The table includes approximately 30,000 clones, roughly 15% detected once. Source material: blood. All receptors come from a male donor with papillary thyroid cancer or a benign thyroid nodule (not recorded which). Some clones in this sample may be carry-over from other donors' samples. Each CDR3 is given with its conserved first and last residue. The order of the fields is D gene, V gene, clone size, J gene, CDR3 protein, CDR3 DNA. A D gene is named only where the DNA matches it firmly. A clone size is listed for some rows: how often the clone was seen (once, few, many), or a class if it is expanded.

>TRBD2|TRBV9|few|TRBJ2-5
CASSVGWREAVGETQYF
TGTGCCAGCAGCGTAGGTTGGCGGGAGGCGGTAGGAGAGACCCAGTACTTC
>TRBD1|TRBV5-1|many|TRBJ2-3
CASAGTGVGTDTQYF
TGCGCCAGCGCCGGGACAGGGGTCGGCACAGATACGCAGTATTTT
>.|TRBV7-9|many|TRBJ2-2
CASSSKEDDNTGELFF
TGTGCCAGCAGCTCAAAGGAGGACGATAACACCGGGGAGCTGTTTTTT
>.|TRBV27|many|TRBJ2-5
CASSLLPGTYQETQYF
TGTGCCAGCAGTTTATTGCCCGGGACGTACCAAGAGACCCAGTACTTC
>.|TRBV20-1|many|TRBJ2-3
CSVATSTDTQYF
TGCAGTGTTGCGACTAGCACAGATACGCAGTATTTT
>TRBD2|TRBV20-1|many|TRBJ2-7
CSARGLSGSTYEQYF
TGCAGTGCTAGAGGGCTGAGCGGGAGTACTTACGAGCAGTACTTC
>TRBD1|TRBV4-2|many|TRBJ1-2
CASSQNRGSYGYTF
TGTGCCAGCAGCCAGAACAGGGGTAGCTATGGCTACACCTTC
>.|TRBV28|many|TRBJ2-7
CASSYPPREGEQYF
TGTGCCAGCAGTTACCCCCCCAGGGAAGGCGAGCAGTACTTC
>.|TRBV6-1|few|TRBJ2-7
CASIQRTPYEQYF
TGTGCCAGCATCCAAAGGACCCCCTACGAGCAGTACTTC
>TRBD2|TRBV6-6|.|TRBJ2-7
CASSYSLGLAYEQNF
TGTGCCAGCAGTTACTCGCTAGGACTAGCTTACGAGCAGAACTTC
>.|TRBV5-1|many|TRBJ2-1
CASSLGAYNEQFF
TGCGCCAGCAGCTTGGGCGCCTACAATGAGCAGTTCTTC
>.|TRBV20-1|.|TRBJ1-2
CSASLLGALNHGYTF
TGCAGTGCTAGCCTTCTAGGGGCCCTAAACCATGGCTACACCTTC
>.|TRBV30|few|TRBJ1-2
CAWSEGQGYYGYTF
TGTGCCTGGAGTGAAGGGCAAGGGTATTATGGCTACACCTTC
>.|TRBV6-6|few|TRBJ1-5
CASSSNQPQHF
TGTGCCAGCAGTAGTAATCAGCCCCAGCATTTT
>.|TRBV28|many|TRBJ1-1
CASSPFRLMNTEAFF
TGTGCCAGCAGTCCCTTTCGACTCATGAACACTGAAGCTTTCTTT
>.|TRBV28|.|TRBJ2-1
CASSLSPPGSHEQFF
TGTGCCAGCAGTTTATCCCCCCCAGGATCCCATGAGCAGTTCTTC
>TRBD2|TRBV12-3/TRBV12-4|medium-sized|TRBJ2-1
CASSPRLATQNEQFF
TGTGCCAGCAGTCCCCGACTAGCGACCCAAAATGAGCAGTTCTTC
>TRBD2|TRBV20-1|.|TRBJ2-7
CSAGGRGAAYEQYF
TGCAGTGCTGGTGGGCGGGGGGCTGCCTACGAGCAGTACTTC
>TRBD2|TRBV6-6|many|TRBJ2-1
CASSYGSGSGGRDEQFF
TGTGCCAGCAGTTACGGGAGTGGATCGGGAGGGCGCGATGAGCAGTTCTTC
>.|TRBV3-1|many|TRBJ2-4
CASSQRLNIQYF
TGTGCCAGCAGCCAAAGACTTAACATTCAGTACTTC
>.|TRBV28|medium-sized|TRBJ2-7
CASGPLGREQYF
TGTGCCAGCGGACCCCTCGGGCGGGAGCAGTACTTC
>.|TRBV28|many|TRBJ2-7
CASSWAYEQYF
TGTGCCAGCAGTTGGGCCTACGAGCAGTACTTC
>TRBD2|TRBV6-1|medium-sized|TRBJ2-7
CASSEGGLASYYEQYF
TGTGCCAGCAGTGAAGGGGGACTAGCCTCTTACTACGAGCAGTACTTC
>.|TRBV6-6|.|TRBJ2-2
CASSYRCMMSTGELFF
TGTGCCAGCAGTTACAGGTGCATGATGAGCACCGGGGAGCTGTTTTTT
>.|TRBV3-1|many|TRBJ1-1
CASSQAGGEAFF
TGTGCCAGCAGCCAAGCGGGGGGTGAAGCTTTCTTT
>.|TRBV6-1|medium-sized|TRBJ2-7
CASTKDGAYEQYF
TGTGCCAGCACTAAGGACGGAGCCTACGAGCAGTACTTC
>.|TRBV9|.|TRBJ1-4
CASSPLVGPVEKLFF
TGTGCCAGCAGCCCGCTAGTGGGGCCCGTGGAAAAACTGTTTTTT
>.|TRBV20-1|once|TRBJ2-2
CSAIISGNGELFF
TGCAGTGCTATAATTAGCGGAAACGGGGAGCTGTTTTTT
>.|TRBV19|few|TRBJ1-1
CARDVSFGDTEAFF
TGTGCCAGGGACGTCAGTTTCGGAGACACTGAAGCTTTCTTT
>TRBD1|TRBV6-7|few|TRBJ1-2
CASTQGAGYGYTF
TGTGCCAGCACTCAGGGGGCGGGATATGGCTACACCTTC
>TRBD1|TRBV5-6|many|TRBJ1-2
CASSLMTGGTYYGYTF
TGTGCCAGCAGCTTAATGACAGGGGGCACGTACTATGGCTACACCTTC
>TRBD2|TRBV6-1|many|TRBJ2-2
CASSLNGGRIRTGELFF
TGTGCCAGCAGCTTAAATGGCGGGAGGATTCGTACCGGGGAGCTGTTTTTT
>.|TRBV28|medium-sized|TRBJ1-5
CASSTGIHQPQHF
TGTGCCAGCAGTACAGGGATACATCAGCCCCAGCATTTT
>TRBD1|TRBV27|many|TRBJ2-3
CASSILGTGEDTQYF
TGTGCCAGCAGCATCCTGGGGACAGGGGAAGATACGCAGTATTTT
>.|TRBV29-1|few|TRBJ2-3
CSGKRGEDTQYF
TGCAGCGGCAAGAGGGGGGAAGATACGCAGTATTTT
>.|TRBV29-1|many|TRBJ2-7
CSVESAPSSYEQYF
TGCAGCGTTGAATCAGCGCCAAGCTCCTACGAGCAGTACTTT
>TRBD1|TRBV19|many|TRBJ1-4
CASSTTGAREKLFF
TGTGCCAGTAGTACGACAGGGGCCCGGGAAAAACTGTTTTTT
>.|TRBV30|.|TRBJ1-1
CAHNARQGGTEAFF
TGTGCCCACAATGCGAGGCAAGGGGGCACTGAAGCTTTCTTT
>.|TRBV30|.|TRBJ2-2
CAWRITSPNTWELFF
TGTGCCTGGAGGATAACTTCCCCGAACACCTGGGAGCTGTTTTTT
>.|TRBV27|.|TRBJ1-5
CASSSGLGIHPQHF
TGTGCCAGCAGTTCAGGTCTGGGGATTCATCCCCAGCATTTT
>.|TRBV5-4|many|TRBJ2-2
CASSVRDAVNTGELFF
TGTGCCAGCAGCGTCCGGGACGCAGTGAACACCGGGGAGCTGTTTTTT
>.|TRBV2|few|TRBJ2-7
CARRDQRYEQYF
TGTGCCAGACGGGACCAAAGATACGAGCAGTACTTC
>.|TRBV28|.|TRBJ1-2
CASSSRRGVGGYTF
TGTGCCAGCAGCTCCCGAAGGGGGGTTGGTGGCTACACCTTC
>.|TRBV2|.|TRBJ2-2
CASSDRENTGELFF
TGTGCCAGCAGTGATAGGGAAAACACCGGGGAGCTGTTTTTT
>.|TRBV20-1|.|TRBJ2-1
CSASDGGGYNEQFF
TGCAGTGCTAGCGACGGGGGAGGCTACAATGAGCAGTTCTTC
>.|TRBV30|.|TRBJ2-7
CAWSVRELLIWQYF
TGTGCCTGGAGTGTTAGGGAGCTTCTAATTTGGCAGTACTTC
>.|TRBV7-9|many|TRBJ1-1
CASNPPGAMNTEAFF
TGTGCCAGCAACCCCCCCGGGGCAATGAACACTGAAGCTTTCTTT
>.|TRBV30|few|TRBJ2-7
CAWSDGTASYEQYF
TGTGCCTGGAGCGATGGGACTGCTTCCTACGAGCAGTACTTC
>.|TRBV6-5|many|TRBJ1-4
CASSYFGGRAEKLFF
TGTGCCAGCAGTTACTTCGGGGGACGCGCTGAAAAACTGTTTTTT
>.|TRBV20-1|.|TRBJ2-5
CSAREGVQPKETQYF
TGCAGTGCTAGAGAGGGGGTTCAACCCAAGGAGACCCAGTACTTC
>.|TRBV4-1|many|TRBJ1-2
CASSQAPGTWEHGYTF
TGCGCCAGCAGCCAAGCCCCAGGGACTTGGGAACATGGCTACACCTTC
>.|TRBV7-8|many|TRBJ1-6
CASSLAADSPLHF
TGTGCCAGCAGCTTGGCAGCAGATTCACCCCTCCACTTT
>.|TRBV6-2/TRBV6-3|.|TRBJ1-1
CASSWQGTEAFF
TGTGCCAGCAGTTGGCAGGGTACTGAAGCTTTCTTT
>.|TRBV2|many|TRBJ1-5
CASKTDSNQPQHF
TGTGCCAGCAAAACAGATAGCAATCAGCCCCAGCATTTT
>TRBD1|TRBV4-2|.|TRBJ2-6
CASSPGQGKTGANVLTF
TGTGCCAGCAGCCCCGGACAGGGGAAGACTGGGGCCAACGTCCTGACTTTC
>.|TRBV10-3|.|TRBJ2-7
CAIARGQGTGEQYF
TGTGCCATCGCGAGAGGGCAGGGGACGGGAGAGCAATACTTC
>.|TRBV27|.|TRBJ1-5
CASSLGKADKPQHF
TGTGCCAGCAGCCTAGGGAAGGCGGATAAGCCCCAGCATTTT
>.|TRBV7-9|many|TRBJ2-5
CASRWGAEETQYF
TGTGCCAGCAGATGGGGAGCTGAAGAGACCCAGTACTTC